Here is one TCR beta chain with its context. Germline CDR1 is SEHNR and CDR2 is FQNEAQ (reference sequence). The ends were cut back, 11 bases at V and 6 bases at J, with 17 bases in the middle. The CDR3 runs 12 residues. In TCRdb, the 5' RACE reads were re-called with MiXCR into one record per CDR3 protein. Of roughly 480,000 distinct CDR3 sequences in the sample, around 24% were seen once. The data stem from a study of identical twins. This sample was also put to use in a study of T cells expressing NK-cell markers.

Sample: CD4+ T cells sorted from blood. The chain carries TRBV7-9 and TRBJ2-7, with D tentatively TRBD1 (5 bases). This receptor was identified in a woman aged 18-29 years in good health. The CDR3: CAWGRVGVEQYF. CDR3 in DNA: TGTGCCTGGGGCAGGGTCGGAGTCGAGCAGTACTTC.